This T cell receptor beta chain was recovered during a study of radiotherapy plus CTLA-4 blockade in lung cancer. The study, taken as a whole, reports: How blood T cell clones changed early, along with interferon-beta, reportedly forecast response best.

Clones were read by immunoSEQ multiplex PCR, and TCRdb kept only the in-frame ones, dropping some. The data hold tens of thousands of clones, with over 60% observed a single time. Chemo-refractory metastatic non-small-cell lung cancer patients received focal radiation with ipilimumab CTLA-4 blockade. About this clone: Antigen unknown.

CDR3 size: 13 residues. The trim removed 7 bases at V and 7 bases at J, leaving 5 bases unmatched. Per the germline V gene, CDR1 is SNHLY and CDR2 is FYNNEI. This sequence originates from a human donor with non-small cell lung cancer who had stable disease on radiotherapy plus ipilimumab. Sequenced here: peripheral blood, sampled from a patient treated with radiotherapy plus ipilimumab. The chain combines TRBV2 with TRBJ2-1; 9 positions match TRBD1. DNA for the CDR3: TGTGCCAGCACCGGGACAGGGATAAATGAGCAGTTCTTC. Translation gives CASTGTGINEQFF.